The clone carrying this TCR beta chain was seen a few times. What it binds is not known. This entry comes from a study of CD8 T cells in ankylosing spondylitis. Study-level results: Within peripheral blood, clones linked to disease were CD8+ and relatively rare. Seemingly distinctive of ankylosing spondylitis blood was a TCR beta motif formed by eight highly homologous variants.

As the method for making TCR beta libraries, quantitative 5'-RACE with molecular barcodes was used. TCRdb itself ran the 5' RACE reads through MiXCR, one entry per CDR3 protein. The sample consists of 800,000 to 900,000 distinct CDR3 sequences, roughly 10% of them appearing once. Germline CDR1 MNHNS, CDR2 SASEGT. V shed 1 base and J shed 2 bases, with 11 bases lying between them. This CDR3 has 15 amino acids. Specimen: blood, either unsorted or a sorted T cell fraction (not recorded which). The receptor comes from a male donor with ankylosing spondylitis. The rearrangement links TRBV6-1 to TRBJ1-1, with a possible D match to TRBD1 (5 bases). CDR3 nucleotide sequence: TGTGCCAGCAGTGAAGGATTCCGGGACAACACTGAAGCTTTCTTT. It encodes CASSEGFRDNTEAFF.